Described below is a single T cell receptor (beta chain) sequence and its context. This sample stems from a study of control samples from healthy donors and cancer patients. This CDR3 region has 15 residues. Germline-derived CDR1 and CDR2 are SGDLS and YYNGEE. V lost 3 bases and J 2 bases, leaving 14 bases between the germline ends. The data were produced by immunoSEQ multiplex PCR, yet TCRdb's version contains in-frame clones alone and is incomplete. The sample includes about 270,000 clones, around 80% seen only once; the top ten take 13%. The sequencing input was PBMCs. This sequence originates from a woman aged 55-70 years with lung cancer. The chain has TRBV9 and TRBJ1-1, with D possibly TRBD1 on 6 matching bases. In DNA, the CDR3 is TGTGCCAGCAGCGCAGGACAGACTTCTAACACTGAAGCTTTCTTT. The encoded protein is CASSAGQTSNTEAFF.